This T cell receptor beta chain comes out of a study of OX40 agonist ivuxolimab in advanced cancers. On the study more broadly: The eligibility criteria allowed prior anti-PD-1, anti-PD-L1 or anti-CTLA-4 therapy, and roughly 39% had some.

Some clones are missing from TCRdb's copy, which holds only in-frame ones; the method was immunoSEQ multiplex PCR. The data show about 100,000 clones, with 89% seen just once and about 0.15% held by the top ten. The sequence was collected from an adult with an advanced solid tumor such as melanoma, head and neck, liver or kidney cancer. This material consisted of CD4+ or CD8+ T cells sorted from blood, taken in a trial of the OX40 agonist ivuxolimab.

The CDR3 protein is CASTFSGELFF. The CDR3 DNA sequence: TGTGCCAGCACCTTTTCCGGGGAGCTGTTTTTT. This sequence joins TRBV28 and TRBJ2-2; D unclear. The germline CDR1 and CDR2 sequences are MDHEN and SYDVKM. The CDR3 is made up of 11 amino acids. The ends were cut back, 7 bases at V and 6 bases at J, with 6 bases in the middle.